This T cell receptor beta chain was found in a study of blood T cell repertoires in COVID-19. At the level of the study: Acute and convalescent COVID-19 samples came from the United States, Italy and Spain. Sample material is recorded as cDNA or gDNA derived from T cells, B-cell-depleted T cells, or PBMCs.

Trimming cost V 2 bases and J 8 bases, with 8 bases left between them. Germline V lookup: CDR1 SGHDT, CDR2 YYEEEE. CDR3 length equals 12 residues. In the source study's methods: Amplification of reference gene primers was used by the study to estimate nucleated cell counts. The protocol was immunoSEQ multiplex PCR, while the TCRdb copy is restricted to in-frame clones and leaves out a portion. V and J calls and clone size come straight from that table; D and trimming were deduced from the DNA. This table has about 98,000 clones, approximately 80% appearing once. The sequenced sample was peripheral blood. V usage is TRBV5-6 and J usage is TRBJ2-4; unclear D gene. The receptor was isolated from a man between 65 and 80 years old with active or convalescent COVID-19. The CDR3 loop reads CASSFSRDIQYF. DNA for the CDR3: TGTGCCAGCAGCTTTAGTCGTGACATTCAGTACTTC. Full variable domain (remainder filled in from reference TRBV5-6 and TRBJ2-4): DAGVTQSPTHLIKTRGQQVTLRCSPKSGHDTVSWYQQALGQGPQFIFQYYEEEERQRGNFPDRFSGHQFPNYSSELNVNALLLGDSALYLCASSFSRDIQYFGAGTRLSVL.